This section outlines one T cell receptor (beta chain) sequence together with its context. The target antigen is unknown. In the PCR, 60 Vbeta and 13 Jbeta primers were used. The protocol was immunoSEQ multiplex PCR, while the TCRdb copy is restricted to in-frame clones and leaves out a portion. The table lists about 150,000 clones, approximately 85% of them singletons. These data are taken from a study of cytomegalovirus exposure and HLA in healthy donors. General study results and limits: Previous analysis showed most TCR beta V segments were productive about 87% or about 30% of the time.

CDR3 size: 12 residues. With 7 bases removed from V and 3 bases from J, the gap between germline ends came to 6 bases. Germline lookup yields CDR1 MDHEN and CDR2 SYDVKM. This TCR came from a woman aged 18-35 years in good health and CMV-seronegative. This rearrangement joins TRBV28 to TRBJ2-2; maybe TRBD1 (6 bases). The sample was PBMCs. In nucleotides, the CDR3 is TGTGCCAGCACAGGGGACACCGGGGAGCTGTTTTTT. This translates into CASTGDTGELFF.